Following are 4 T cell receptor beta chains from one sample sequenced in a study of shared T cell receptors in the human thymus. This table comes from immunoSEQ multiplex PCR, and its TCRdb copy is limited to in-frame clones, with some not included. The sample carries about 660,000 clones, 70% to 90% recorded once. This same sample was also part of a study on human thymus T cells.

Sequencing used thymocytes. The receptor source for this set is a boy less than two years old with a congenital heart defect.

The chain joins TRBV4-3 to TRBJ2-7; possible D gene TRBD2, 5 bases. Germline values: CDR1 LGHNA, CDR2 YSLEER. The CDR3 is 16 amino acids. V shed 1 base and J shed 0 bases, with 13 bases lying between them. This CDR3 is CASSQGADGISYEQYF. CDR3 DNA: TGCGCCAGCAGCCAAGGGGCGGACGGGATCTCCTACGAGCAGTACTTC.

V and J are TRBV4-3 and TRBJ2-1; possibly TRBD1 for D (7 bases). Germline assignment: CDR1 LGHNA and CDR2 YSLEER. V gave up 2 bases and J gave up 5 bases, with 16 bases separating them. The CDR3 runs to 16 residues. CDR3 DNA: TGCGCCAGCAGCCAATTCCAGGGGGGCCTTGACAATGAGCAGTTCTTC. This codes for CASSQFQGGLDNEQFF.

V usage is TRBV5-6 and J usage is TRBJ1-3; 10 bases align to TRBD1. The CDR3 runs to 14 residues. CDR1 and CDR2 (germline): SGHDT, YYEEEE. V was clipped by 3 bases and J by 9 bases; unmatched bases: 6. The CDR3 nucleotides are TGTGCCAGCAGCTGGAGAGACAGGGGGCGCACCATATATTTT. Translation: CASSWRDRGRTIYF.

This clone came up once. The V gene is TRBV12-5, the J gene TRBJ2-1; 9 bases are a match to TRBD2. The CDR3 spans 15 residues. With 2 bases clipped from V and 7 bases from J, the junction kept 6 bases outside the gene matches. Germline V gene lookup returns CDR1 LGHNT and CDR2 FRNRAP. The CDR3 is CASGLSASGANEQFF. CDR3 DNA: TGTGCTAGTGGTTTGAGTGCTAGCGGGGCGAATGAGCAGTTCTTC.